Each of the 8 T cell receptor beta chains below was sequenced from the same sample in a study of blood T cells in healthy people across ages. A J-beta primer mix and a sample-barcoded 5' primer were used in a second PCR of about 7 to 11 cycles. TCRdb processed the 5' RACE reads anew with MiXCR; each CDR3 protein has one entry. Found here are some 890,000 distinct CDR3 sequences, approximately 32% of them singletons; the top ten hold roughly 10%. The same data also contributed to another study, on T cells of mothers and their children.

The specimen sequenced was blood. The source is a middle-aged woman in good health.

This clonotype came up many times. The J gene is TRBJ2-5, the V gene TRBV7-8, with no clear D. The CDR3 sequence is 14 residues long. V lost 1 base to trimming and J lost 10 bases, with 16 bases between them. In germline, CDR1 is SGHVS, CDR2 FQNEAQ. CDR3 sequence: CASSLGTLLGRQYF. DNA of the CDR3: TGTGCCAGCAGCTTAGGTACCCTGCTGGGTCGCCAGTACTTC.

In this sample, this clonotype turned up a few times. The chain carries TRBV4-3 and TRBJ2-1, with no clear D. The germline gives CDR1 LGHNA, CDR2 YSLEER. V was shortened by 1 base and J by 8 bases, with 15 bases between the two germline ends. This CDR3 region has 15 residues. The CDR3 DNA sequence: TGCGCCAGCAGCCAAGCCCCGGATCCTTCCTATGAGCAGTTCTTC. Amino acids: CASSQAPDPSYEQFF.

In this sample, this clonotype turned up many times. V is TRBV27 and J is TRBJ2-7; 11 nucleotides match TRBD2. The V gene end was trimmed by 10 bases and the J gene end by 3 bases; junction bases not matched to a gene: 11. Germline V gene sequence: CDR1 MNHEY, CDR2 SMNVEV (reference sequence). The length of the CDR3 is 15 residues. DNA for the CDR3: TGTGCCAACCGGTTGTGGCTAGCGGGGGGCTACGAGCAGTACTTC. Protein sequence: CANRLWLAGGYEQYF.

The table lists this clonotype with many counts. The CDR3 DNA is TGTGCCAGCATGTGGACAGGGTTAGGGGAGCAGTACTTC. Encoded protein: CASMWTGLGEQYF. The gene calls are TRBV28 and TRBJ2-7; TRBD1 matches at 8 bases. Trimming removed 7 bases from V and 7 bases from J; junction bases left unmatched: 9. Germline V gene data show CDR1 as MDHEN and CDR2 as SYDVKM. This CDR3 has 13 residues.

This clonotype showed up just a few times. The rearrangement joins TRBV29-1 to TRBJ1-1; no reliable D call. The CDR3 length is 10 residues. Trimming took 7 bases from V and 8 from J, leaving 11 bases between them. Per germline, CDR1 SQVTM and CDR2 ANQGSEA. The CDR3 nucleotides are TGCAGCGCAAAGCCCCTAGAAGCTTTCTTT. Its translation is CSAKPLEAFF.

The V and J genes are TRBV12-3 or TRBV12-4 and TRBJ1-6; D ambiguous. The V and J ends lost 7 bases and 12 bases respectively, with 13 bases between them. This CDR3 is 12 amino acids long. CDR3 region: CASNLPPGPLHF. In DNA, the CDR3 is TGTGCCAGCAACCTGCCCCCGGGACCCCTCCACTTT.

This clonotype was counted ten times or more. The chain links TRBV20-1 to TRBJ2-1; weak D call: TRBD2 (5 bases). With 6 bases removed from V and 4 bases from J, the gap between germline ends came to 16 bases. The CDR3 is made up of 14 amino acids. Germline V lookup: CDR1 DFQATT, CDR2 SNEGSKA (reference sequence). This CDR3 is CSAERPTGYNEQFF. CDR3 coding DNA: TGCAGTGCGGAACGGCCCACGGGGTACAATGAGCAGTTCTTC.

V usage is TRBV2 and J usage is TRBJ2-5; 9 bases map to TRBD1. The CDR3 length is 15 residues. The germline V gene has CDR1 SNHLY and CDR2 FYNNEI. V was clipped by 4 bases and J by 5 bases; unmatched bases: 8. The CDR3 nucleotides are TGTGCCAGCAGTGTCGGGACAGGGAGATCGGAGACCCAGTACTTC. Translating gives CASSVGTGRSETQYF.